Each of the 13 T cell receptor beta chains below was sequenced from the same sample in a study of blood T cell repertoires in COVID-19. Assay used: immunoSEQ multiplex PCR; TCRdb lists only in-frame clones, some missing. The sample shows around 400,000 clones, around 87% of them seen only once. The sequencing input was peripheral blood. The receptor source for this set is a woman in her sixties with COVID-19, enrolled during active disease.

The rearrangement joins TRBV28 to TRBJ2-1; 11 bases are a match to TRBD1. The CDR3 has 15 residues. Germline V lookup: CDR1 MDHEN, CDR2 SYDVKM. The V gene end was trimmed by 6 bases and the J gene end by 8 bases; junction bases not matched to a gene: 9. In nucleotides, the CDR3 is TGTGCCAGCAGACTTGGGGGACAGGGGGGCCATGAGCAGTTCTTC. It codes for CASRLGGQGGHEQFF.

This chain uses TRBV9 with TRBJ2-1, with 9 bases fitting TRBD2. CDR1 and CDR2 from the germline V gene are SGDLS and YYNGEE. This CDR3 spans 17 amino acids. With V trimmed by 0 bases and J by 1 base, 5 bases remained unmatched. In nucleotides, the CDR3 is TGTGCCAGCAGCGTAGATGGCGGGGGGGCATCCTACAATGAGCAGTTCTTC. Protein sequence: CASSVDGGGASYNEQFF.

V usage is TRBV4-2 and J usage is TRBJ1-3; D is undetermined. There are 14 residues in the CDR3. V was clipped by 4 bases and J by 0 bases, with 7 bases between them. Germline CDR1 is LGHNA and CDR2 is YNFKEQ. This CDR3 is CASSLRVSGNTIYF. The CDR3 DNA sequence: TGTGCCAGCAGCCTGAGGGTCTCTGGAAACACCATATATTTT.

The V and J genes are TRBV2 and TRBJ1-1, with 8 bases aligning to TRBD1. With 8 bases clipped from V and 4 bases from J, the junction kept 9 bases outside the gene matches. The CDR3 totals 14 residues. Germline lookup yields CDR1 SNHLY and CDR2 FYNNEI. CDR3: CASVRQGSSTEAFF. The CDR3 nucleotides read TGTGCCAGCGTTAGACAGGGGTCGAGCACTGAAGCTTTCTTT.

This chain uses TRBV2 with TRBJ1-1; weak D call: TRBD1 (6 bases). The CDR3 is 15 amino acids. The V and J ends lost 3 bases and 1 base respectively, with 12 bases between them. The germline V gene encodes CDR1 SNHLY and CDR2 FYNNEI. The CDR3 sequence is CASSDQGNRNTEAFF. CDR3 coding DNA: TGTGCCAGCAGTGACCAGGGGAATCGGAACACTGAAGCTTTCTTT.

In its sample, this clone was seen a few times. V and J are TRBV7-2 and TRBJ1-5; a weak D match, TRBD1 (6 bases). The CDR3 has 15 amino acids. Trimming stripped 3 bases from V and 1 base from J, with 10 bases between. From germline, CDR1 is SGHTA and CDR2 FQGNSA. The DNA for the CDR3 is TGTGCCAGCAGCTTCCTGGACAGAAGCAATCAGCCCCAGCATTTT. This codes for CASSFLDRSNQPQHF.

This chain connects TRBV6-4 to TRBJ1-5, with D possibly matching TRBD1 (5 bases). CDR3 size: 18 residues. Germline-derived CDR1 and CDR2 are MRHNA and SNTAGT. Trimming stripped 9 bases from V and 1 base from J, with 25 bases between. CDR3 region: CASLKSGQGKASNQPQHF. The CDR3 nucleotides are TGTGCCAGTCTTAAATCTGGCCAGGGAAAGGCGAGCAATCAGCCCCAGCATTTT.

This clone was detected once. This rearrangement joins TRBV7-9 to TRBJ2-5, with D maybe TRBD1 (6 bases). The CDR3 has 13 residues. V lost 3 bases and J 4 bases, leaving 9 bases between the germline ends. The germline gives CDR1 SEHNR, CDR2 FQNEAQ (reference sequence). CDR3 in DNA: TGTGCCAGCAGCTTTGGGGGCCCAGAGACCCAGTACTTC. Translating it yields CASSFGGPETQYF. The full variable domain, in which reference TRBV7-9 and TRBJ2-5 provide the parts outside the CDR3, is DTGVSQNPRHKITKRGQNVTFRCDPISEHNRLYWYRQTLGQGPEFLTYFQNEAQLEKSRLLSDRFSAERPKGSFSTLEIQRTEQGDSAMYLCASSFGGPETQYFGPGTRLLVL.

CDR3 region: CASSTTGSGNTIYF. The CDR3 bases are TGTGCCAGCAGCACCACAGGGTCGGGAAACACCATATATTTT. The chain links TRBV5-5 to TRBJ1-3, with D possibly being TRBD1 (6 bases). Germline CDR1 reads SGHKS; CDR2 reads YYEKEE (reference sequence). The CDR3 covers 14 residues. Trimming stripped 4 bases from V and 4 bases from J, with 12 bases between. Variable domain in full (rest from reference TRBV5-5 and TRBJ1-3): DAGVTQSPTHLIKTRGQQVTLRCSPISGHKSVSWYQQVLGQGPQFIFQYYEKEERGRGNFPDRFSARQFPNYSSELNVNALLLGDSALYLCASSTTGSGNTIYFGEGSWLTVV.

This clone was counted only a few times. V and J are TRBV18 and TRBJ1-2; unclear D gene. This CDR3 contains 14 residues. Germline V gene sequence: CDR1 KGHSH, CDR2 LQKENI. V lost 1 base, J lost 1 base, and 7 bases lay in between. CDR3 DNA sequence: TGTGCCAGCTCACCACAAGAGAGTAACTATGGCTACACCTTC. Translating it yields CASSPQESNYGYTF. Full variable domain (rest looked up from reference TRBV18 and TRBJ1-2): NAGVMQNPRHLVRRRGQEARLRCSPMKGHSHVYWYRQLPEEGLKFMVYLQKENIIDESGMPKERFSAEFPKEGPSILRIQQVVRGDSAAYFCASSPQESNYGYTFGSGTRLTVV.

V gene TRBV19 combines with J gene TRBJ1-5; D is perhaps TRBD1 (5 bases). V lost 4 bases, J lost 0 bases, and 13 bases lay in between. Germline lookup yields CDR1 LNHDA and CDR2 SQIVND (reference sequence). The CDR3 has 16 amino acids. CDR3 DNA: TGTGCCAGTAGTACCCTACAGGTGTATAGCAATCAGCCCCAGCATTTT. Protein: CASSTLQVYSNQPQHF.

This chain uses TRBV3-1 (or the pseudogene TRBV3-2) with TRBJ1-2; no clear D. CDR1 LGHDT and CDR2 YNNKEL come from the germline V gene (reference sequence). The ends were cut back, 4 bases at V and 0 bases at J, with 15 bases in the middle. The CDR3 has 16 amino acids. The CDR3 nucleotides read TGTGCCAGCAGCCCGCGCACCGGTTTTTCTAACTATGGCTACACCTTC. Protein sequence: CASSPRTGFSNYGYTF.

The chain combines TRBV6-5 with TRBJ1-6, with 11 bases matching TRBD1. Germline lookup yields CDR1 MNHEY and CDR2 SVGAGI. J was trimmed by 7 bases and V by 8 bases; bases with no gene match: 4. This CDR3 comprises 14 residues. The CDR3 nucleotides are TGTGCCAGCGGACAGGGGGCGAAAAATTCACCCCTCCACTTT. Its protein product is CASGQGAKNSPLHF.